These 30 T cell receptor beta chains came from one sample sequenced in a study of shared clonotypes between healthy human individuals. Only in-frame clones appear in the TCRdb table, and some are missing; sequencing was by immunoSEQ multiplex PCR. The table shows roughly 510,000 clones, with nearly 80% occurring only once. The sample taken for sequencing was PBMCs. All receptors come from a woman aged 40 to 50 in good health. Some clones in this sample may be carry-over from other donors' samples.

V gene TRBV4-2 combines with J gene TRBJ2-7; 8 nucleotides line up with TRBD1. CDR3 length: 15 amino acids. Per the germline V gene, CDR1 is LGHNA and CDR2 is YNFKEQ. The ends lost 1 base at V and 2 bases at J; junction bases unmatched: 4. CDR3 residues: CASSQGGTGTYEQYF. The CDR3 nucleotides are TGTGCCAGCAGCCAAGGCGGGACAGGAACCTACGAGCAGTACTTC.

The V call is TRBV19, the J call TRBJ2-7; 11 bases map to TRBD2. After removal of 6 bases from V and 2 bases from J, the junction contained 3 bases not matched to a gene. The CDR3 length is 14 residues. CDR1 and CDR2 (germline): LNHDA, SQIVND (reference sequence). The CDR3 sequence is CASSLAGGAYEQYF. The CDR3 nucleotides are TGTGCCAGTAGCCTAGCGGGAGGAGCCTACGAGCAGTACTTC. Looking up the rest from reference TRBV19 and TRBJ2-7 gives the full variable domain: DGGITQSPKYLFRKEGQNVTLSCEQNLNHDAMYWYRQDPGQGLRLIYYSQIVNDFQKGDIAEGYSVSREKKESFPLTVTSAQKNPTAFYLCASSLAGGAYEQYFGPGTRLTVT.

There are a few counts of this clone. This chain connects TRBV4-2 to TRBJ1-6, with D possibly being TRBD1 (5 bases). CDR1 LGHNA and CDR2 YNFKEQ come from the germline V gene. This CDR3 contains 14 residues. The V end lost 0 bases, the J end lost 9 bases, and 9 bases lay between the germline ends. The CDR3 loop is CASSQEGRVSPLHF. The CDR3 DNA reads TGTGCCAGCAGCCAAGAGGGGCGGGTTTCACCCCTCCACTTT.

The chain combines TRBV10-3 with TRBJ1-2; D is perhaps TRBD1 (5 bases). Germline CDR1 is ENHRY and CDR2 is SYGVKD. Trimming took 2 bases from V and 3 from J, leaving 7 bases between them. The CDR3 is 13 amino acids. The chain's CDR3 is CAISEDRDYGYTF. CDR3 bases: TGTGCCATCAGTGAGGACAGAGACTATGGCTACACCTTC.

This clone occurred a few times. The J gene is TRBJ2-1, the V gene TRBV19, with 8 bases fitting TRBD2. The V and J ends lost 10 bases and 4 bases, in that order; junction bases with no gene match: 15. CDR3 length: 16 residues. Germline CDR1 LNHDA, CDR2 SQIVND (reference sequence). CDR3 region: CATGSQPAGGYNEQFF. CDR3 sequence (DNA): TGTGCCACCGGGTCCCAGCCCGCGGGGGGTTACAATGAGCAGTTCTTC.

The chain is built from TRBV7-9 and TRBJ2-7, with 9 positions matching TRBD1. The V and J ends lost 5 bases and 2 bases, in that order; junction bases with no gene match: 10. The germline CDR1 and CDR2 sequences are SEHNR and FQNEAQ (reference sequence). The CDR3 extends over 16 amino acids. CDR3 in amino acids: CASSKGGGQGTYEQYF. DNA of the CDR3: TGTGCCAGCAGCAAAGGTGGGGGACAGGGAACCTACGAGCAGTACTTC. Variable domain in full (rest from reference TRBV7-9 and TRBJ2-7): DTGVSQNPRHKITKRGQNVTFRCDPISEHNRLYWYRQTLGQGPEFLTYFQNEAQLEKSRLLSDRFSAERPKGSFSTLEIQRTEQGDSAMYLCASSKGGGQGTYEQYFGPGTRLTVT.

The V gene is TRBV18, the J gene TRBJ2-2, with D tentatively TRBD1 or TRBD2 (6 bases each). Germline-derived CDR1 and CDR2 are KGHSH and LQKENI. Trimming pared 0 bases from V and 5 bases from J, leaving 13 bases between. CDR3 length: 16 residues. The chain's CDR3 is CASSPPTGARTGELFF. The CDR3 DNA is TGTGCCAGCTCACCACCGACGGGGGCGCGTACCGGGGAGCTGTTTTTT.

The CDR3 sequence: CASSGQGSLGETQYF. In DNA form, the CDR3 reads TGTGCCAGCAGTGGACAGGGGAGTCTAGGAGAGACCCAGTACTTC. The rearrangement links TRBV2 to TRBJ2-5, with TRBD1 matching over 8 bases. Germline assignment: CDR1 SNHLY and CDR2 FYNNEI. The trim removed 4 bases at V and 4 bases at J, leaving 8 bases unmatched. The CDR3 extends over 15 amino acids.

Remarks on this clone: The conserved closing phenylalanine or tryptophan is absent in this CDR3, likely reflecting a read error. V gene TRBV28 combines with J gene TRBJ1-5; D is unclear. The CDR3 spans 15 residues. Germline V CDR1 and CDR2: MDHEN, SYDVKM. Trimming stripped 4 bases from V and 6 bases from J, with 16 bases between. CDR3 bases: TGTGCCAGCAGTTCCCCCCCCCAAGGGCGTCAGCCCCAGCATTCT. As protein: CASSSPPQGRQPQHS.

In regard to this clone: Since no conserved phenylalanine or tryptophan closes the CDR3, a read error is the likely cause. The limits of the CDR3 on the DNA are not certain, so only TCRdb's listed CDR3 is given. This chain joins TRBV2 and TRBJ1-1. The germline V gene has CDR1 SNHLY and CDR2 FYNNEI. The CDR3 spans 8 residues, counting both ends. The CDR3 sequence is CASRSEGC.

This clone was counted ten times or more. V gene TRBV27 combines with J gene TRBJ2-1, with D maybe TRBD2 (5 bases). CDR1 and CDR2 (germline): MNHEY, SMNVEV (reference sequence). This CDR3 is built from 17 residues. V was cut by 4 bases and J by 1 base, with 17 bases left in between. As DNA, the CDR3 is TGTGCCAGCAGTTCCACTCGGGCGCGGGCGTCCTACAATGAGCAGTTCTTC. Translated: CASSSTRARASYNEQFF.

The gene calls are TRBV5-4 and TRBJ2-7; 7 bases agree with TRBD1. This CDR3 has 14 residues. The germline gives CDR1 SGHNT, CDR2 YYREEE (reference sequence). V shed 4 bases and J 2 bases; nucleotides not matched to a gene: 6. CDR3 sequence: CASSQQQGTYEQYF. In nucleotides, the CDR3 is TGTGCCAGCAGCCAACAACAGGGGACCTACGAGCAGTACTTC.

The chain carries TRBV7-3 and TRBJ2-2; 11 positions agree with TRBD2. This CDR3 comprises 15 residues. V trimming: 5 bases; J trimming: 6 bases; junction bases outside the gene matches: 5. From germline, CDR1 is SGHTA and CDR2 FQGTGA. The CDR3 DNA is TGTGCCAGCAGCCCCCTGACTAGCGGGGCCGGGGAGCTGTTTTTT. Translated: CASSPLTSGAGELFF.

This clone was observed a handful of times. V is TRBV7-2 and J is TRBJ2-7, with 8 positions matching TRBD1. Trimming removed 6 bases from V and 2 bases from J; junction bases left unmatched: 6. Germline assignment: CDR1 SGHTA and CDR2 FQGNSA. The CDR3 is 14 amino acids. In DNA, the CDR3 is TGTGCCAGCAGTCAAGGACAGGGAGCCTACGAGCAGTACTTC. It is translated as CASSQGQGAYEQYF.

The V call is TRBV14, the J call TRBJ2-7, with 10 bases that match TRBD2. J lost 4 bases, V lost 4 bases, and 4 bases had no gene match. Germline-derived CDR1 and CDR2 are SGHDN and FVKESK. This CDR3 contains 14 residues. CDR3 region: CASSRGLADYEQYF. DNA of the CDR3: TGTGCCAGCAGCCGAGGACTAGCGGATTACGAGCAGTACTTC.

The V call is TRBV5-8, the J call TRBJ2-1; TRBD2 might be the D (6 bases). V dropped 4 bases and J dropped 3 bases, with 17 bases sitting between them. Germline V gene lookup returns CDR1 SGHTS and CDR2 YDEGEE. The CDR3 covers 16 residues. In nucleotides, the CDR3 is TGTGCCAGCAGCGGTTGGGGCGGGACTGTCTACAATGAGCAGTTCTTC. It codes for CASSGWGGTVYNEQFF.

The V and J genes are TRBV2 and TRBJ2-6, with D uncertain. Germline assignment: CDR1 SNHLY and CDR2 FYNNEI. Trimming took 3 bases from V and 13 from J, leaving 13 bases between them. CDR3 length: 13 residues. The chain's CDR3 is CASSDNVVRVLTF. Here the CDR3 DNA reads TGTGCCAGCAGTGATAATGTGGTCCGTGTCCTGACTTTC.

The genes are TRBV15 and TRBJ1-5, with TRBD1 matching 7 bases. The CDR3 is made up of 16 amino acids. V shed 4 bases, J shed 0 bases, and the junction held 6 bases outside the gene matches. The germline gives CDR1 LNHNV, CDR2 YYDKDF (reference sequence). CDR3 DNA: TGTGCCACCAGCATCGGACAGGCCGATAGCAATCAGCCCCAGCATTTT. Residues: CATSIGQADSNQPQHF.

A word on this clone: Other nucleotide sequences from this sample produce the same CDR3. CDR3 sequence: CASSLGGLNTEAFF. The DNA of the CDR3 is TGTGCCAGCAGCTTAGGGGGCCTAAACACTGAAGCTTTCTTT. This chain joins TRBV7-9 and TRBJ1-1; maybe TRBD1 (5 bases). Per germline, CDR1 SEHNR and CDR2 FQNEAQ (reference sequence). V was clipped by 1 base and J by 2 bases, with 8 bases between them. The length of the CDR3 is 14 residues.

This clone has only one observation. V usage is TRBV4-3 and J usage is TRBJ1-3, with no clear D. Germline V gene lookup returns CDR1 LGHNA and CDR2 YSLEER. V was trimmed by 4 bases and J by 0 bases, leaving 7 bases between them. The CDR3 length is 14 residues. In nucleotides, the CDR3 is TGCGCCAGCAGCCCTGACCTCTCTGGAAACACCATATATTTT. Residues: CASSPDLSGNTIYF.

The V call is TRBV7-9, the J call TRBJ2-7; D gene unclear. The CDR3 consists of 13 residues. V gave up 3 bases and J gave up 3 bases, with 9 bases separating them. The germline V gene encodes CDR1 SEHNR and CDR2 FQNEAQ (reference sequence). CDR3 in amino acids: CASSFSMGYEQYF. CDR3 nucleotides: TGTGCCAGCAGCTTCTCAATGGGCTACGAGCAGTACTTC. Full variable domain (rest looked up from reference TRBV7-9 and TRBJ2-7): DTGVSQNPRHKITKRGQNVTFRCDPISEHNRLYWYRQTLGQGPEFLTYFQNEAQLEKSRLLSDRFSAERPKGSFSTLEIQRTEQGDSAMYLCASSFSMGYEQYFGPGTRLTVT.

The chain employs TRBV6-1 and TRBJ1-1, with TRBD1 as a possible D gene (5 bases). Germline V lookup: CDR1 MNHNS, CDR2 SASEGT. With 5 bases removed from V and 3 bases from J, the gap between germline ends came to 13 bases. The CDR3 is 14 residues long. Here the CDR3 reads CASSLSGWDTEAFF. Here the CDR3 DNA reads TGTGCCAGCAGTCTCTCAGGGTGGGACACTGAAGCTTTCTTT.

The CDR3 is CASRDSGTNEKLFF. The CDR3 DNA reads TGTGCCAGCCGCGATTCCGGGACAAATGAAAAACTGTTTTTT. The chain couples TRBV7-9 to TRBJ1-4; D is possibly TRBD1 (6 bases). From germline, CDR1 is SEHNR and CDR2 FQNEAQ (reference sequence). The CDR3 is made up of 14 amino acids. V lost 8 bases and J lost 5, with 15 bases in between.

The rearrangement links TRBV7-9 to TRBJ1-2; unclear D gene. Trimming took off 5 bases at V and 6 bases at J, with 4 bases between the two ends. CDR3 length: 10 amino acids. Germline V lookup: CDR1 SEHNR, CDR2 FQNEAQ (reference sequence). The CDR3 nucleotides read TGTGCCAGCAGCGAGCATGGCTACACCTTC. Translating it yields CASSEHGYTF.

The chain recombines TRBV6-6 with TRBJ2-1, with TRBD2 matching 11 bases. This CDR3 is built from 15 residues. The germline CDR1 and CDR2 sequences are MNHNY and SVGAGI (reference sequence). The trim removed 7 bases at V and 4 bases at J, leaving 6 bases unmatched. As DNA, the CDR3 is TGTGCCAGCATACCCCTAGCGGGAGGTTACAATGAGCAGTTCTTC. Translated, it gives CASIPLAGGYNEQFF.

The J gene is TRBJ1-1, the V gene TRBV7-9, with D maybe TRBD1 (6 bases). CDR3 size: 16 residues. Between the trimmed V and J ends, which lost 5 bases and 9 bases, there was a span of 25 bases. CDR1 is SEHNR and CDR2 is FQNEAQ in the germline V gene (reference sequence). The CDR3 nucleotides read TGTGCCAGCAGCCTACTCCAAAGGGGGGACGTTGTTAAAGCTTTCTTT. This encodes CASSLLQRGDVVKAFF.

The J gene is TRBJ2-7, the V gene TRBV28, with D possibly matching TRBD1 (6 bases). Germline loops: CDR1 MDHEN, CDR2 SYDVKM. The V end was cut by 3 bases, the J end by 2 bases, with 14 bases between. This CDR3 has 15 amino acids. The CDR3 protein is CASSLQGPYAYEQYF. The CDR3, as DNA: TGTGCCAGCAGTTTGCAGGGGCCCTACGCCTACGAGCAGTACTTC.

The chain carries TRBV29-1 and TRBJ1-4; 7 bases agree with TRBD1. Germline CDR1 is SQVTM and CDR2 is ANQGSEA. Germline trimming cut 5 bases from V and 7 bases from J; bases unmatched to any gene: 7. The CDR3 is 13 amino acids. The CDR3 reads CSVKDRSPEKLFF. DNA of the CDR3: TGCAGCGTTAAGGACAGGAGCCCTGAAAAACTGTTTTTT.

The chain has TRBV7-9 and TRBJ1-1, with D maybe TRBD1 (6 bases). This CDR3 contains 14 residues. The germline V and J ends were trimmed by 3 bases and 1 base, with 9 bases remaining between them. Germline V gene lookup returns CDR1 SEHNR and CDR2 FQNEAQ (reference sequence). CDR3 amino acids: CASSFQGTNTEAFF. The CDR3 DNA is TGTGCCAGCAGCTTCCAGGGGACGAACACTGAAGCTTTCTTT. Complete variable domain (other parts from reference TRBV7-9 and TRBJ1-1): DTGVSQNPRHKITKRGQNVTFRCDPISEHNRLYWYRQTLGQGPEFLTYFQNEAQLEKSRLLSDRFSAERPKGSFSTLEIQRTEQGDSAMYLCASSFQGTNTEAFFGQGTRLTVV.

This clone was counted a single time. This chain joins TRBV5-1 and TRBJ2-1, with TRBD2 identical over 7 bases. CDR1 is SGHRS and CDR2 is YFSETQ in the germline V gene. The junction had 6 bases not matched to a gene; V was cut back by 4 bases and J by 2 bases. The CDR3 runs 15 residues. Here the CDR3 reads CASSHRLAAYNEQFF. Written as DNA, the CDR3 is TGCGCCAGCAGCCATAGACTAGCAGCCTACAATGAGCAGTTCTTC.